The clone carrying this TCR beta chain has a handful of counts. These data originate in a study of identical twins. The germline V gene has CDR1 KGHDR and CDR2 SFDVKD. Trimming took 4 bases from V and 8 from J, leaving 5 bases between them. The CDR3 sequence is 11 residues long. The cDNA had a unique molecular identifier and a template-switch universal primer site. TCRdb analysed the 5' RACE reads with MiXCR anew, one entry per CDR3 protein. The table includes 1,800,000 or so distinct CDR3 sequences, more than 30% detected once. The donors were all healthy and Caucasian. The sample taken for sequencing was cord blood. The origin of this receptor is a newborn girl in good health. The rearrangement links TRBV24-1 to TRBJ2-1; no clear D gene. The CDR3 DNA follows: TGTGCCACCAGTGAAGATGATGAGCAGTTCTTC. It encodes CATSEDDEQFF.